This T cell receptor (beta chain) was captured in a study of Tregs in tolerant kidney transplant recipients. Study at large: The nonmyeloablative bone marrow transplants came from related graft donors, with transient mixed chimerism.

V was cut by 2 bases and J by 6 bases, with 13 bases left in between. CDR3 length: 15 residues. The germline gives CDR1 MNHNY, CDR2 SVGAGI (reference sequence). Thawed PBMCs were FACS-sorted into unstimulated CD4+CD25+CD127- regulatory T cells, CD4+CD25- non-regulatory cells, CD4 and CD8 cells. Details on this clone: Antigen unknown.

Notes on the study in general: Findings come from small patient numbers and require larger validation.

The table came from immunoSEQ multiplex PCR; TCRdb's copy has only in-frame clones and leaves some out. The repertoire has roughly 80,000 clones, around 98% of them found once; the top ten carry about 0.5%. The TCR comes from a human donor who received a combined kidney and bone marrow transplant. J is TRBJ1-4 and V is TRBV6-6; TRBD1 is a possible D gene (5 bases). The source was CD4+ T cells from blood, collected before the transplant. The CDR3 bases are TGTGCCAGCAGTTACGCGGGGCGGAGGGATGAAAAACTGTTTTTT. It is translated as CASSYAGRRDEKLFF.